These 32 T cell receptor beta chains were all obtained from the same sample, sequenced in a study of high-grade serous ovarian cancer treatment subgroups (dated by TCRdb to 2020 to 2023). Libraries were made using the immunoSEQ multiplex PCR assay. TCRdb limited this immuneACCESS table to in-frame rearrangements with V and J called. A share of clones is missing; checked studies link under half to unresolved V genes, and the rest is unexplained. In this sample the table shows some 3,900 clones, over 65% of which occur a single time. Approximately 9.4% of the sample comes from the top ten. The tumor samples were collected prior to definitive surgery or chemotherapy. The sample was tumor tissue. These receptors originate from a human donor with high-grade serous ovarian cancer.

In its sample, this clone was seen a few times. V and J are TRBV5-8 and TRBJ1-6; 7 bases align to TRBD1. Germline V gene data show CDR1 as SGHTS and CDR2 as YDEGEE. J was trimmed by 7 bases and V by 5 bases; bases with no gene match: 6. This CDR3 is 14 amino acids long. The CDR3 here is CASSLGQENSPLHF. The CDR3 coding sequence is TGTGCCAGCAGTCTCGGACAGGAGAATTCACCCCTCCACTTT. Full variable domain (missing parts from reference TRBV5-8 and TRBJ1-6): EAGVTQSPTHLIKTRGQQATLRCSPISGHTSVYWYQQALGLGLQFLLWYDEGEERNRGNFPPRFSGRQFPNYSSELNVNALELEDSALYLCASSLGQENSPLHFGNGTRLTVT.

The chain is built from TRBV11-1 and TRBJ1-4; 7 positions agree with TRBD1. The CDR3 loop spans 16 amino acids. Germline V lookup: CDR1 SGHAT, CDR2 FQDESV (reference sequence). This CDR3 is CPTDRTGVSTNEKLFF. The CDR3 coding sequence is TGTCCAACGGACAGGACAGGCGTTTCAACTAATGAAAAACTGTTTTTT.

This chain joins TRBV7-8 and TRBJ1-3; D is ambiguous. Germline V lookup: CDR1 SGHVS, CDR2 FQNEAQ. The CDR3 length is 12 residues. V lost 3 bases and J 4 bases, leaving 4 bases between the germline ends. The CDR3 sequence: CASSLGGNTIYF. The DNA for the CDR3 is TGTGCCAGCAGCTTGGGCGGAAACACCATATATTTT.

The chain couples TRBV4-3 to TRBJ1-4; 10 bases line up with TRBD1. The germline V gene has CDR1 LGHNA and CDR2 YSLEER. J lost 7 bases, V lost 3 bases, and 2 bases had no gene match. The CDR3 is 14 amino acids. The DNA of the CDR3 is TGCGCCAGCAGCCAGGGACAGGGGATTGAAAAACTGTTTTTT. Translating gives CASSQGQGIEKLFF.

The chain is built from TRBV5-1 and TRBJ2-1, with D maybe TRBD1 (5 bases). Germline assignment: CDR1 SGHRS and CDR2 YFSETQ. V lost 4 bases, J lost 2 bases, and 10 bases lay in between. The CDR3 length is 14 residues. CDR3 nucleotide sequence: TGCGCCAGCAGCCCGACAGTAACCTACAATGAGCAGTTCTTC. Translated, it gives CASSPTVTYNEQFF. The whole variable domain, filled in from reference TRBV5-1 and TRBJ2-1, reads KAGVTQTPRYLIKTRGQQVTLSCSPISGHRSVSWYQQTPGQGLQFLFEYFSETQRNKGNFPGRFSGRQFSNSRSEMNVSTLELGDSALYLCASSPTVTYNEQFFGPGTRLTVL.

This clone has a single count. The CDR3 DNA reads TGTGCCAGCAGCTGGAGCGGGGGGGAGGGAGATACGCAGTATTTT. Translated: CASSWSGGEGDTQYF. V and J are TRBV7-3 and TRBJ2-3; 10 nucleotides line up with TRBD2. Germline V gene lookup returns CDR1 SGHTA and CDR2 FQGTGA. This CDR3 is 15 amino acids long. V lost 4 bases, J lost 5 bases, and 6 bases stayed unmatched.

The chain links TRBV5-7 to TRBJ2-2; D ambiguous. Being an ORF, TRBV5-7 has a function that is uncertain. V lost 3 bases and J 0 bases, leaving 9 bases between the germline ends. The CDR3 spans 15 residues. This chain's CDR3 is CASSSTSANTGELFF. Written as DNA, the CDR3 is TGTGCCAGCAGCTCGACCTCGGCGAACACCGGGGAGCTGTTTTTT.

As for this clone: Other DNA variants within this sample encode the same CDR3. The chain employs TRBV7-6 and TRBJ2-1; tentative D call: TRBD2 (6 bases). Germline V lookup: CDR1 SGHVS, CDR2 FNYEAQ. The CDR3 is made up of 14 amino acids. V lost 5 bases and J 4 bases, leaving 12 bases between the germline ends. The CDR3 loop is CASSLGTGYNEQFF. CDR3 nucleotide sequence: TGTGCCAGCAGCCTCGGGACTGGTTACAATGAGCAGTTCTTC.

This clone ranks as large (0.1 to 1%). The chain links TRBV5-4 to TRBJ1-5; D is unclear. Trimming took 4 bases from V and 5 from J, leaving 10 bases between them. The CDR3 is 13 amino acids. CDR1 is SGHNT, CDR2 YYREEE, per germline (reference sequence). The CDR3: CASSTGPYQPQHF. CDR3 sequence (DNA): TGTGCCAGCAGCACCGGCCCGTATCAGCCCCAGCATTTT.

V is TRBV6-1 and J is TRBJ2-2; TRBD2 matches at 12 bases. There are 17 residues in the CDR3. Germline CDR1 and CDR2: MNHNS and SASEGT. Germline trimming cut 2 bases from V and 4 bases from J; bases unmatched to any gene: 5. The CDR3 here is CASSEWPSGGGTGELFF. The CDR3, as DNA: TGTGCCAGCAGTGAATGGCCTAGCGGGGGGGGCACCGGGGAGCTGTTTTTT.

Only one count was recorded for this clone. This chain links TRBV27 with TRBJ2-1; D remains ambiguous. The V gene's germline CDR1 is MNHEY and CDR2 SMNVEV (reference sequence). Trimming pared 7 bases from V and 7 bases from J, leaving 20 bases between. The CDR3 spans 15 residues. CDR3 residues: CASKTSGSSWNEQFF. DNA of the CDR3: TGTGCCAGCAAAACTTCAGGATCCTCTTGGAATGAGCAGTTCTTC.

Only a few counts were recorded for this clone. The chain links TRBV5-1 to TRBJ2-7; no firm D call. The CDR3 has 11 residues. Germline CDR1 and CDR2: SGHRS and YFSETQ. V was shortened by 3 bases and J by 0 bases, with 1 base between the two germline ends. This CDR3 reads CASSSSYEQYF. CDR3 sequence (DNA): TGCGCCAGCAGCTCCTCCTACGAGCAGTACTTC.

CDR3 protein: CASSAGTGPYNSPLHF. CDR3 DNA: TGTGCCAGCAGCGCAGGGACAGGGCCCTATAATTCACCCCTCCACTTT. This chain joins TRBV9 and TRBJ1-6; 9 positions agree with TRBD1. There are 16 residues in the CDR3. Germline CDR1 reads SGDLS; CDR2 reads YYNGEE. Trimming at V came to 3 bases and at J to 2 bases, leaving 3 bases not matched to a gene.

The chain couples TRBV5-4 to TRBJ1-6; no clear D gene. Trimming shortened V by 0 bases and J by 6 bases, and 10 bases separated the two germline ends. Per the germline V gene, CDR1 is SGHNT and CDR2 is YYREEE (reference sequence). The length of the CDR3 is 15 residues. CDR3 amino acids: CASSLGGYSNSPLHF. The DNA of the CDR3 is TGTGCCAGCAGCTTGGGGGGATACAGTAATTCACCCCTCCACTTT.

This clone was picked up a small number of times. V usage is TRBV5-6 and J usage is TRBJ1-3; D gene uncertain. Trimming shortened V by 4 bases and J by 8 bases, and 13 bases separated the two germline ends. This CDR3 is 13 amino acids long. The germline CDR1 and CDR2 sequences are SGHDT and YYEEEE. The CDR3 sequence: CASSPRVLHTIYF. Here the CDR3 DNA reads TGTGCCAGCAGCCCACGGGTTCTACACACCATATATTTT.

This chain joins TRBV14 and TRBJ2-3; D gene unclear. The CDR3 runs to 11 residues. V dropped 3 bases and J dropped 10 bases, with 8 bases sitting between them. The germline CDR1 and CDR2 sequences are SGHDN and FVKESK. The CDR3 DNA is TGTGCCAGCAGCCATTACGAGTCGCAGTATTTT. Translating it yields CASSHYESQYF.

The rearrangement joins TRBV7-2 to TRBJ1-1; D not resolved. CDR3 length: 13 residues. Germline V gene sequence: CDR1 SGHTA, CDR2 FQGNSA. Deletions cut 1 base from V and 1 base from J, with 4 bases between. The CDR3 DNA reads TGTGCCAGCAGCTTAGTCAGGAACACTGAAGCTTTCTTT. Residues: CASSLVRNTEAFF.

CDR3 in amino acids: CASSYTADTQYF. CDR3 nucleotide sequence: TGTGCCAGCAGTTACACAGCAGATACGCAGTATTTT. The chain links TRBV6-6 to TRBJ2-3; D is unclear. From germline, CDR1 is MNHNY and CDR2 SVGAGI (reference sequence). There are 12 residues in the CDR3. The V and J ends lost 2 bases and 4 bases respectively, with 4 bases between them.

With regard to this clone: A read error may account for a junction end that differs from germline. The V call is TRBV7-7, the J call TRBJ2-7; D is uncertain. The CDR3 loop spans 13 amino acids. CDR1 is SSHAT and CDR2 is FNYEAQ in the germline V gene (reference sequence). This CDR3 is CASSLQLGYEQYF. CDR3 sequence (DNA): TGTGCTAGCAGCTTACAGCTAGGTTACGAGCAGTACTTC.

In nucleotides, the CDR3 is TGCGCCAGCAGCTTTTGGATGGGACAGGGGGCGACCGGGGAGCTGTTTTTT. Translated, it gives CASSFWMGQGATGELFF. The chain combines TRBV5-1 with TRBJ2-2, with 12 positions matching TRBD1. Germline V gene sequence: CDR1 SGHRS, CDR2 YFSETQ. V gave up 2 bases and J gave up 5 bases; unmatched junction bases: 7. The CDR3 loop spans 17 amino acids. Based on the CDR3 plus reference TRBV5-1 and TRBJ2-2, the full variable domain is KAGVTQTPRYLIKTRGQQVTLSCSPISGHRSVSWYQQTPGQGLQFLFEYFSETQRNKGNFPGRFSGRQFSNSRSEMNVSTLELGDSALYLCASSFWMGQGATGELFFGEGSRLTVL.

The chain employs TRBV23-1 and TRBJ2-3, with TRBD1 matching over 7 bases. TRBV23-1 qualifies as an ORF whose function is uncertain. The CDR3 has 16 amino acids. J was trimmed by 0 bases and V by 2 bases; bases with no gene match: 5. The CDR3 reads CASSQRDSESTDTQYF. The CDR3 DNA is TGCGCCAGCAGTCAAAGGGACAGCGAAAGCACAGATACGCAGTATTTT.

J is TRBJ2-1 and V is TRBV6-4, with TRBD1 matching 8 bases. The CDR3 loop spans 14 amino acids. Germline V gene sequence: CDR1 MRHNA, CDR2 SNTAGT. V dropped 5 bases and J dropped 5; count of bases not matched to a gene: 5. The CDR3 region has the DNA TGTGCCAGCAGTAGGACAGGGTTAGACAATGAGCAGTTCTTC. It codes for CASSRTGLDNEQFF.

The chain combines TRBV11-2 with TRBJ2-3, with D possibly matching TRBD2 (6 bases). The germline gives CDR1 SGHAT, CDR2 FQNNGV. V lost 5 bases and J 0 bases, leaving 12 bases between the germline ends. This CDR3 region has 15 residues. CDR3 amino acids: CASSRDSSSTDTQYF. CDR3 nucleotide sequence: TGTGCCAGCAGCCGGGACTCCTCTAGCACAGATACGCAGTATTTT.

The chain employs TRBV11-2 and TRBJ1-1; D might be TRBD1 (5 bases). This CDR3 region has 17 residues. Germline CDR1 reads SGHAT; CDR2 reads FQNNGV. V lost 1 base to trimming and J lost 1 base, with 16 bases between them. The CDR3 sequence: CASSLVSLRGGNTEAFF. CDR3 in DNA: TGTGCCAGCAGCTTAGTGTCCCTTCGGGGGGGGAACACTGAAGCTTTCTTT.

The chain recombines TRBV6-6 with TRBJ1-5, with 7 bases fitting TRBD1. The CDR3 totals 14 residues. V lost 6 bases and J lost 1; bases outside the gene matches: 3. CDR1 and CDR2 from the germline V gene are MNHNY and SVGAGI (reference sequence). CDR3 nucleotide sequence: TGTGCCAGCAGGAAGGACAGGAGCAATCAGCCCCAGCATTTT. Its translation is CASRKDRSNQPQHF.

V is TRBV10-3 and J is TRBJ2-7, with 7 nucleotides matching TRBD1. V dropped 2 bases and J dropped 3; count of bases not matched to a gene: 10. This CDR3 contains 16 residues. CDR1 and CDR2 (germline): ENHRY, SYGVKD. For the CDR3, the DNA is TGTGCCATCAGTGAGGGGCCCGGGACAGTCCGCTACGAGCAGTACTTC. It translates to CAISEGPGTVRYEQYF.

The chain uses TRBV7-3 and TRBJ2-7, with TRBD1 identical over 8 bases. V dropped 2 bases and J dropped 3; count of bases not matched to a gene: 12. CDR1 is SGHTA and CDR2 is FQGTGA in the germline V gene. CDR3 length: 17 residues. CDR3 amino acids: CASSLSAGTGALYEQYF. The DNA for the CDR3 is TGTGCCAGCAGCTTATCTGCCGGGACAGGAGCCCTCTACGAGCAGTACTTC.

The chain is built from TRBV25-1 and TRBJ2-5; the D is unclear. The germline V gene has CDR1 MGHDK and CDR2 SYGVNS. V dropped 5 bases and J dropped 5 bases, with 12 bases sitting between them. CDR3 size: 13 residues. The CDR3 region has the DNA TGTGCCAGCAGTCTCGGGTCTGGGGAGACCCAGTACTTC. This sequence encodes CASSLGSGETQYF.

About this clone itself: Lacking the conserved final phenylalanine or tryptophan, this CDR3 likely reflects a read error. This sequence joins TRBV29-1 and TRBJ1-2, with a tentative D call TRBD1 (6 bases). The V end lost 5 bases, the J end lost 6 bases, and 13 bases lay between the germline ends. Germline lookup yields CDR1 SQVTM and CDR2 ANQGSEA. The CDR3 length is 12 residues. The CDR3 region is CSVRTEQDGYTL. CDR3 sequence (DNA): TGCAGCGTTCGGACAGAGCAGGATGGCTACACCCTC.

This chain joins TRBV9 and TRBJ1-2; D is unresolved. The CDR3 length is 15 residues. Trimming took 3 bases from V and 4 from J, leaving 16 bases between them. Germline lookup yields CDR1 SGDLS and CDR2 YYNGEE. CDR3 residues: CASSAYTSGGYGYTF. The DNA for the CDR3 is TGTGCCAGCAGCGCTTATACTAGTGGCGGCTATGGCTACACCTTC. Filled out from reference TRBV9 and TRBJ1-2, the complete variable domain reads DSGVTQTPKHLITATGQRVTLRCSPRSGDLSVYWYQQSLDQGLQFLIQYYNGEERAKGNILERFSAQQFPDLHSELNLSSLELGDSALYFCASSAYTSGGYGYTFGSGTRLTVV.

The chain couples TRBV11-3 to TRBJ2-5; D unclear. This CDR3 is 12 amino acids long. CDR1 and CDR2 (germline): SGHNT, YENEEA. Trimming took 1 base from V and 5 from J, leaving 5 bases between them. CDR3 protein: CASSLGRETQYF. CDR3 coding DNA: TGTGCCAGCAGCTTAGGGCGGGAGACCCAGTACTTC. Full variable domain (rest looked up from reference TRBV11-3 and TRBJ2-5): EAGVVQSPRYKIIEKKQPVAFWCNPISGHNTLYWYLQNLGQGPELLIRYENEEAVDDSQLPKDRFSAERLKGVDSTLKIQPAELGDSAVYLCASSLGRETQYFGPGTRLLVL.

This chain joins TRBV11-2 and TRBJ2-1; D might be TRBD1 or TRBD2, each matching 5 bases. V lost 8 bases, J lost 6 bases, and 14 bases lay in between. Germline V CDR1 and CDR2: SGHAT, FQNNGV. This CDR3 has 13 residues. The DNA for the CDR3 is TGTGCCAGCGGGGGTAGTCTAAGCAATGAGCAGTTCTTC. Amino acid sequence: CASGGSLSNEQFF.